One sample yielded the 30 T cell receptor beta chains listed below, sequenced in a study of Graves' ophthalmopathy and Graves' hyperthyroidism. The TCR beta CDR3 regions underwent amplification from RNA transcripts. RT-PCR in the first round used HTBI primers; a second-round multiplex PCR followed. TCRdb independently ran MiXCR on the multiplex PCR reads; one entry per CDR3 protein. The sample contains about 620,000 distinct CDR3 sequences, approximately 22% of which appear only once. The specimen sequenced was peripheral blood. These receptors were collected from a young woman with stable Graves' hyperthyroidism. Some clones in this sample may be carry-over from other donors' samples.

This clonotype was recorded a few times. This chain links TRBV6-2 or TRBV6-3 with TRBJ2-6, with D tentatively TRBD1 or TRBD2 (5 bases each). V lost 0 bases and J lost 4, with 10 bases in between. The germline CDR1 and CDR2 sequences are MNHEY and SVGEGT. This CDR3 is 16 amino acids long. This chain's CDR3 is CASSYSWGKGANVLTF. In DNA, the CDR3 is TGTGCCAGCAGTTACTCGTGGGGGAAAGGGGCCAACGTCCTGACTTTC.

This clonotype was picked up a small number of times. The rearrangement uses TRBV28 and TRBJ2-7; D uncertain. The germline V gene encodes CDR1 MDHEN and CDR2 SYDVKM. The CDR3 runs 13 residues. The V and J ends lost 6 bases and 0 bases respectively, with 9 bases between them. CDR3 DNA: TGTGCCAGCAGATCATACGACTCCTACGAGCAGTACTTC. It codes for CASRSYDSYEQYF.

The table lists this clonotype with many counts. The rearrangement links TRBV7-2 to TRBJ1-5, with D unresolved. Trimming left V 3 bases short and J 3 bases short, with 3 bases between. Per the germline V gene, CDR1 is SGHTA and CDR2 is FQGNSA. The CDR3 has 12 residues. CDR3 sequence reads: CASSFYNQPQHF. The DNA of the CDR3 is TGTGCCAGCAGCTTCTACAATCAGCCCCAGCATTTT.

J is TRBJ2-5 and V is TRBV3-1; D uncertain. V lost 1 base, J lost 1 base, and 7 bases lay in between. Germline V CDR1 and CDR2: LGHDT, YNNKEL (reference sequence). CDR3 length: 14 amino acids. The CDR3 DNA reads TGTGCCAGCAGCCAAGTTAGCTTCCAAGAGACCCAGTACTTC. Protein sequence: CASSQVSFQETQYF.

This clonotype was picked up many times. The rearrangement uses TRBV24-1 and TRBJ1-5; 7 bases fit TRBD1. V trimming: 7 bases; J trimming: 0 bases; junction bases outside the gene matches: 11. The CDR3 loop spans 17 amino acids. Germline CDR1 KGHDR, CDR2 SFDVKD. This chain's CDR3 is CATSTTPGQYSNQPQHF. CDR3 sequence (DNA): TGTGCCACCAGCACGACCCCGGGACAGTATAGCAATCAGCCCCAGCATTTT.

V is TRBV7-3 and J is TRBJ2-5, with D tentatively TRBD2 (5 bases). The germline V and J ends were trimmed by 5 bases and 4 bases, with 11 bases remaining between them. This CDR3 has 13 amino acids. CDR1 and CDR2 from the germline V gene are SGHTA and FQGTGA. The CDR3 DNA reads TGTGCCAGCAGCCTTATAGCGAGAGAGACCCAGTACTTC. Protein product: CASSLIARETQYF.

The table lists this clonotype with many counts. The rearrangement links TRBV12-3 or TRBV12-4 to TRBJ1-3; possible D gene TRBD1, 5 bases. The ends were cut back, 4 bases at V and 3 bases at J, with 13 bases in the middle. This CDR3 is built from 15 residues. Here the CDR3 DNA reads TGTGCCAGCAGTTCCCGGGGGGGTCGTGGAAACACCATATATTTT. The encoded protein is CASSSRGGRGNTIYF.

This clonotype showed up many times. Here the CDR3 reads CASGEEQPQHF. The CDR3 DNA reads as TGCGCCAGCGGTGAGGAGCAGCCCCAGCATTTT. The genes are TRBV4-1 and TRBJ1-5; D is uncertain. The V end lost 8 bases, the J end lost 7 bases, and 9 bases lay between the germline ends. The germline V gene has CDR1 MGHRA and CDR2 YSYEKL. This CDR3 spans 11 amino acids.

This clonotype showed up many times. Mismatch with germline at one junction end may stem from a read error. V is TRBV5-1 and J is TRBJ1-1, with D perhaps TRBD1 (5 bases). This CDR3 comprises 14 residues. Germline CDR1 and CDR2: SGHRS and YFSETQ. The CDR3 nucleotides read TGTGCCAGCAGTCTAGAAGGGGTAGGCACTGAAGCTTTCTTT. It is translated as CASSLEGVGTEAFF.

The V call is TRBV12-3 or TRBV12-4, the J call TRBJ2-7; D tentatively reads TRBD1 or TRBD2 (5 bases each). The V end was cut by 3 bases, the J end by 6 bases, with 9 bases between. The CDR3 spans 12 residues. The chain's CDR3 is CASSFEGPEQYF. CDR3 sequence (DNA): TGTGCCAGCAGTTTTGAGGGACCCGAGCAGTACTTC.

This rearrangement joins TRBV27 to TRBJ2-7; 7 nucleotides line up with TRBD1. This CDR3 is built from 13 residues. The V segment lost 10 bases and the J segment 2 bases; nucleotides outside the gene matches: 8. CDR1 MNHEY and CDR2 SMNVEV come from the germline V gene (reference sequence). The CDR3, as DNA: TGTGCCACCTCGGGCAGGGGGACCTACGAGCAGTACTTC. Amino acids: CATSGRGTYEQYF.

V is TRBV6-1 and J is TRBJ2-7; D call uncertain. Germline V gene lookup returns CDR1 MNHNS and CDR2 SASEGT. This CDR3 is built from 13 residues. Trimming stripped 6 bases from V and 6 bases from J, with 15 bases between. The CDR3 here is CASRNKEASEQYF. CDR3 in DNA: TGTGCCAGCAGAAATAAGGAAGCTTCCGAGCAGTACTTC.

This chain joins TRBV28 and TRBJ1-6, with a weak D call TRBD1 (5 bases). The ends were cut back, 6 bases at V and 8 bases at J, with 14 bases in the middle. The length of the CDR3 is 14 residues. In germline, CDR1 is MDHEN, CDR2 SYDVKM. For the CDR3, the DNA is TGTGCCAGCAGCTCCCTCGGGGGGTATTCACCCCTCCACTTT. Translated: CASSSLGGYSPLHF.

This clonotype was seen a handful of times. The genes are TRBV4-1 and TRBJ2-2; 7 positions agree with TRBD2. In germline, CDR1 is MGHRA, CDR2 YSYEKL. The CDR3 totals 14 residues. V gave up 0 bases and J gave up 7 bases; unmatched junction bases: 2. CDR3: CASSQDSGGGELFF. The CDR3 coding sequence is TGCGCCAGCAGCCAAGATTCGGGGGGCGGGGAGCTGTTTTTT.

The chain couples TRBV6-1 to TRBJ1-6; 8 nucleotides line up with TRBD1. CDR3 size: 13 residues. Germline CDR1 and CDR2: MNHNS and SASEGT. After removal of 7 bases from V and 6 bases from J, the junction contained 2 bases not matched to a gene. The CDR3 region is CASIDRGNSPLHF. The CDR3 DNA reads as TGTGCCAGCATCGACAGGGGTAATTCACCCCTCCACTTT.

To note about this clonotype: Since a much larger clone is just one base distant, this may be a read error. CDR3 amino acids: CASGSRAAPYEEYF. The CDR3 coding sequence is TGTGCCAGCGGCTCCAGGGCGGCCCCCTACGAGGAGTACTTC. The genes are TRBV28 and TRBJ2-7; maybe TRBD1 (5 bases). Germline CDR1 is MDHEN and CDR2 is SYDVKM. The CDR3 sequence is 14 residues long.

This clonotype has at least ten counts. V usage is TRBV5-1 and J usage is TRBJ2-2, with 7 nucleotides matching TRBD1. The germline V gene encodes CDR1 SGHRS and CDR2 YFSETQ. This CDR3 is built from 16 residues. J lost 6 bases, V lost 4 bases, and 12 bases had no gene match. The CDR3 protein is CASSGRQGGSSGELFF. For the CDR3, the DNA is TGCGCCAGCAGCGGACGACAGGGTGGTTCTTCCGGGGAGCTGTTTTTT. Combining the CDR3 with reference TRBV5-1 and TRBJ2-2 gives the whole variable domain KAGVTQTPRYLIKTRGQQVTLSCSPISGHRSVSWYQQTPGQGLQFLFEYFSETQRNKGNFPGRFSGRQFSNSRSEMNVSTLELGDSALYLCASSGRQGGSSGELFFGEGSRLTVL.

This sequence joins TRBV6-2 or TRBV6-3 and TRBJ2-5; 8 bases are shared with TRBD2. The CDR3 sequence is 17 residues long. J lost 0 bases, V lost 2 bases, and 8 bases had no gene match. CDR1 and CDR2 from the germline V gene are MNHEY and SVGEGT. CDR3 sequence (DNA): TGTGCCAGCAGTTACCAGATAGCGGGGCCATACCAAGAGACCCAGTACTTC. As protein: CASSYQIAGPYQETQYF.

This clonotype was seen repeatedly, ten times or more. The J gene is TRBJ2-5, the V gene TRBV6-1; TRBD1 matches 7 bases. The CDR3 length is 13 residues. J gave up 5 bases and V 2 bases, and 2 bases lay outside the gene matches. CDR1 and CDR2 from the germline V gene are MNHNS and SASEGT. The CDR3 sequence is CASSEIRGETQYF. For the CDR3, the DNA is TGTGCCAGCAGTGAAATCAGGGGGGAGACCCAGTACTTC.

This clonotype was counted ten times or more. The chain joins TRBV12-3 or TRBV12-4 to TRBJ1-3; no reliable D call. The CDR3 runs 14 residues. The ends were cut back, 8 bases at V and 3 bases at J, with 14 bases in the middle. The CDR3 DNA follows: TGTGCCAGCCGTGCTCGGGGAATTGGAAACACCATATATTTT. Its protein product is CASRARGIGNTIYF.

This clonotype has a count of ten or more. J is TRBJ1-3 and V is TRBV7-3; TRBD1 matches at 9 bases. Per germline, CDR1 SGHTA and CDR2 FQGTGA. This CDR3 is 20 amino acids long. The junction had 18 bases not matched to a gene; V was cut back by 3 bases and J by 3 bases. CDR3 nucleotide sequence: TGTGCCAGCAGCTTCACATTCATAGGGACAGGGAAAGAAGGTGGAAACACCATATATTTT. Protein: CASSFTFIGTGKEGGNTIYF.

This clonotype was counted ten times or more. The gene calls are TRBV7-8 and TRBJ2-7; 11 nucleotides match TRBD1. Looked up from germline, CDR1 is SGHVS and CDR2 is FQNEAQ. The CDR3 length is 14 residues. The junction had 5 bases not matched to a gene; V was cut back by 5 bases and J by 5 bases. The CDR3 coding sequence is TGTGCCAGCAGCACCGGACAGGGGGCCCACGAGCAGTACTTC. Its translation: CASSTGQGAHEQYF.

This clonotype came up many times. J is TRBJ2-2 and V is TRBV9; the D is unclear. The V and J ends lost 4 bases and 4 bases respectively, with 17 bases between them. The CDR3 contains 16 residues. The germline gives CDR1 SGDLS, CDR2 YYNGEE. Here the CDR3 reads CASSPLPTTLTGELFF. The CDR3 nucleotides read TGTGCCAGCAGCCCGCTGCCGACAACGCTCACCGGGGAGCTGTTTTTT.

This clonotype was detected many times. The chain combines TRBV12-3 or TRBV12-4 with TRBJ2-7, with D perhaps given as TRBD1 or TRBD2 (6 bases each). This CDR3 is 15 amino acids long. Trimming took off 6 bases at V and 7 bases at J, with 22 bases between the two ends. CDR3 in amino acids: CASSPRSGDGGEQYF. The CDR3 DNA sequence: TGTGCCAGCAGCCCCCGTTCAGGGGACGGGGGTGAGCAGTACTTC.

The chain uses TRBV19 and TRBJ1-5; possible D gene TRBD1, 5 bases. CDR1 is LNHDA and CDR2 is SQIVND in the germline V gene (reference sequence). The CDR3 length is 14 residues. V was pared by 7 bases and J by 5 bases, with 15 bases between. CDR3 sequence: CASIHRDGHQPQHF. The CDR3 coding sequence is TGTGCCAGTATCCACCGGGACGGCCATCAGCCCCAGCATTTT. Variable domain in full (rest from reference TRBV19 and TRBJ1-5): DGGITQSPKYLFRKEGQNVTLSCEQNLNHDAMYWYRQDPGQGLRLIYYSQIVNDFQKGDIAEGYSVSREKKESFPLTVTSAQKNPTAFYLCASIHRDGHQPQHFGDGTRLSIL.

The table lists this clonotype with many counts. The chain joins TRBV28 to TRBJ1-5; D not certain. Looked up from germline, CDR1 is MDHEN and CDR2 is SYDVKM. Trimming removed 2 bases at V and 5 bases at J, with 10 bases between. The CDR3 covers 14 residues. This CDR3 reads CASSLAGIYQPQHF. The CDR3, as DNA: TGTGCCAGCAGTTTAGCTGGGATTTATCAGCCCCAGCATTTT.

Of note for this clonotype: No conserved phenylalanine or tryptophan is present at the end of the CDR3, so a read error is the likely explanation. This rearrangement joins TRBV19 to TRBJ2-7; D possibly uses TRBD1 or TRBD2 (5 bases each). This CDR3 has 13 residues. The germline V gene encodes CDR1 LNHDA and CDR2 SQIVND (reference sequence). V lost 5 bases and J lost 6, with 14 bases in between. The DNA of the CDR3 is TGTGCCAGTAGTCACGGGACCTCAGGCGAGCAGTACTTG. Its translation is CASSHGTSGEQYL.

This clonotype was recorded at least ten times. This chain links TRBV10-3 with TRBJ1-2; D possibly corresponds to TRBD1 (5 bases). The CDR3 has 13 residues. The germline V and J ends were trimmed by 2 bases and 3 bases, with 7 bases remaining between them. Germline-derived CDR1 and CDR2 are ENHRY and SYGVKD. CDR3 region: CAISETTDYGYTF. CDR3 bases: TGTGCCATCAGTGAGACGACAGACTATGGCTACACCTTC.

The J gene is TRBJ2-7, the V gene TRBV6-1; tentative D call: TRBD2 (6 bases). Germline V lookup: CDR1 MNHNS, CDR2 SASEGT. The CDR3 totals 13 residues. V was trimmed by 10 bases and J by 2 bases, leaving 15 bases between them. Here the CDR3 DNA reads TGTGCCACCCTCGGGAGCGTAGCCTACGAGCAGTACTTC. Translated: CATLGSVAYEQYF.

This clonotype was found many times. V and J are TRBV28 and TRBJ2-7; 10 bases line up with TRBD2. Germline V gives CDR1 MDHEN, CDR2 SYDVKM. V lost 6 bases, J lost 3 bases, and 11 bases stayed unmatched. The CDR3 loop spans 16 amino acids. CDR3 amino acids: CASSLQRLAGVYEQYF. DNA for the CDR3: TGTGCCAGCAGCCTCCAAAGGCTAGCGGGAGTCTACGAGCAGTACTTC.